This is a list of T cell receptor beta chains from one sample in a study of blood T cell repertoires in COVID-19. TCRdb's table, derived via immunoSEQ multiplex PCR, lists solely in-frame clones and lacks some. The sample has tens of thousands of clones, around 90% seen once. The sample taken for sequencing was peripheral blood. All receptors derive from a woman under 40 in a cohort sampled during active COVID-19. CDR3s include the opening cysteine and the closing phenylalanine or tryptophan. Each record gives: J gene, clone size, V gene, CDR3 length, D gene, CDR3 protein, CDR3 DNA. A D gene is named only where the DNA matches it firmly. For some rows the clone size is stated as once, few or many, or as a class when expanded; others skip it.

>TRBJ2-6|NA|TRBV14|17|TRBD1
CASSRRTGMLGANVLTF
TGTGCCAGCAGCCGCCGGACAGGAATGTTGGGGGCCAACGTCCTGACTTTC
>TRBJ2-2|NA|TRBV9|19|TRBD1
CASNLPRDRVGGHTGELFF
TGTGCCAGCAACTTGCCCCGGGACAGGGTAGGAGGGCACACCGGGGAGCTGTTTTTT
>TRBJ1-2|NA|TRBV5-1|13|NA
CASSLGGPYGYTF
TGCGCCAGCAGCTTAGGAGGACCCTATGGCTACACCTTC
>TRBJ2-7|NA|TRBV5-1|14|TRBD2
CASSLVAGTYEQYF
TGCGCCAGCAGCTTGGTAGCGGGAACCTACGAGCAGTACTTC
>TRBJ1-2|NA|TRBV14|13|NA
CASSQDLEGGYTF
TGTGCCAGCAGCCAAGATCTGGAGGGAGGCTACACCTTC
>TRBJ2-7|NA|TRBV5-6|13|NA
CASSLGVSYEQYF
TGTGCCAGCAGCCTCGGAGTTAGCTACGAGCAGTACTTC
>TRBJ2-5|NA|TRBV7-6|13|NA
CASSLVVQETQYF
TGTGCCAGCAGCTTAGTAGTCCAAGAGACCCAGTACTTC
>TRBJ1-2|NA|TRBV24-1|15|NA
CATSDVGGKKGGYTF
TGTGCCACCAGTGACGTCGGGGGGAAAAAAGGTGGCTACACCTTC
>TRBJ2-3|NA|TRBV5-4|16|TRBD2
CASSKTSGARTDTQYF
TGTGCCAGCAGCAAAACTAGCGGGGCCCGGACAGATACGCAGTATTTT
>TRBJ2-3|NA|TRBV15|14|TRBD2
CATRGGGSTDTQYF
TGTGCCACCCGGGGGGGCGGAAGCACAGATACGCAGTATTTT
>TRBJ1-5|NA|TRBV18|14|NA
CASSPGGGDQPQHF
TGTGCCAGCTCACCAGGGGGAGGAGATCAGCCCCAGCATTTT
>TRBJ1-2|NA|TRBV30|15|NA
CAWSVGAGAHYGYTF
TGTGCCTGGAGTGTGGGGGCTGGGGCCCACTATGGCTACACCTTC
>TRBJ2-7|NA|TRBV14|14|TRBD1
CASMKTGEPYEQYF
TGTGCCAGCATGAAAACAGGGGAACCCTACGAGCAGTACTTC
>TRBJ2-3|NA|TRBV6-1|18|TRBD2
CASSDAVAGGSGTDTQYF
TGTGCCAGCAGTGACGCGGTAGCGGGAGGTTCCGGCACAGATACGCAGTATTTT
>TRBJ2-2|NA|TRBV11-2|16|TRBD2
CASSPNGLGVTGELFF
TGTGCCAGCAGCCCCAACGGACTAGGAGTCACCGGGGAGCTGTTTTTT
>TRBJ2-1|NA|TRBV6-4|15|TRBD2
CASSRGRAGYNEQFF
TGTGCCAGCAGTCGCGGGAGGGCCGGGTACAATGAGCAGTTCTTC
>TRBJ2-1|NA|TRBV6-6|15|TRBD1
CASSNRGSSYNEQFF
TGTGCCAGCAGCAACAGGGGAAGCTCCTACAATGAGCAGTTCTTC
>TRBJ2-7|NA|TRBV6-5|14|TRBD2
CASSHERGTYEQYF
TGTGCCAGCAGCCACGAGCGGGGAACCTACGAGCAGTACTTC
>TRBJ1-3|NA|TRBV9|17|NA
CASSADHRFLSGNTIYF
TGTGCCAGCAGCGCCGACCACAGGTTCCTCTCTGGAAACACCATATATTTT
>TRBJ1-1|NA|TRBV4-3|15|TRBD1
CASSQTDRANTEAFF
TGCGCCAGCAGTCAAACGGACAGGGCGAACACTGAAGCTTTCTTT
>TRBJ2-3|NA|TRBV28|15|NA
CASGPSVASTDTQYF
TGTGCCAGCGGGCCTAGCGTGGCTAGCACAGATACGCAGTATTTT
>TRBJ1-3|NA|TRBV5-1|13|TRBD1
CASSSTGTDTIYF
TGCGCCAGCAGCTCGACAGGGACGGACACCATATATTTT
>TRBJ2-1|NA|TRBV13|16|TRBD2
CASSGLAGISYNEQFF
TGTGCCAGCAGCGGACTAGCGGGAATCTCCTACAATGAGCAGTTCTTC
>TRBJ2-7|once|TRBV6-6|18|TRBD1
CASSPGTGGENPIYEQYF
TGTGCCAGCAGTCCGGGGACAGGGGGAGAAAACCCGATCTACGAGCAGTACTTC
>TRBJ2-3|NA|TRBV7-2|15|TRBD2
CASSLLTSGADTQYF
TGTGCCAGCAGCTTATTGACTAGCGGGGCAGATACGCAGTATTTT
>TRBJ2-7|NA|TRBV10-3|12|TRBD1
CAISDRGWEQYF
TGTGCCATCTCGGACAGGGGGTGGGAGCAGTACTTC
>TRBJ2-1|NA|TRBV24-1|16|TRBD2
CATNPGTSGSYNEQFF
TGTGCCACCAATCCCGGGACTAGCGGGTCCTACAATGAGCAGTTCTTC
>TRBJ1-2|NA|TRBV28|12|NA
CASSFRGYGYTF
TGTGCCAGCAGTTTTCGGGGCTATGGCTACACCTTC
>TRBJ1-2|NA|TRBV28|16|NA
CASSLRGGEMSYGYTF
TGTGCCAGCAGTTTGAGAGGAGGGGAAATGAGCTATGGCTACACCTTC
>TRBJ2-3|NA|TRBV24-1|14|NA
CATSDYTGIDTQYF
TGTGCCACCAGTGATTATACAGGGATAGATACGCAGTATTTT
>TRBJ2-5|NA|TRBV7-3|14|TRBD1
CASSLDRARGTQYF
TGTGCCAGCAGCCTTGACAGGGCCCGGGGGACCCAGTACTTC
>TRBJ1-1|NA|TRBV20-1|11|NA
CSAIPETEAFF
TGCAGTGCCATCCCGGAGACTGAAGCTTTCTTT
>TRBJ2-7|NA|TRBV5-4|15|TRBD2
CAWRWRGGRAYEQYF
TGTGCCTGGCGGTGGCGAGGCGGGAGGGCCTACGAGCAGTACTTC
>TRBJ2-3|NA|TRBV24-1|15|NA
CATSDTRQGTDTQYF
TGTGCCACCAGTGATACCCGACAGGGCACAGATACGCAGTATTTT
>TRBJ1-6|NA|TRBV12-2|18|NA
CASRPSPHPFSYNSPLHF
TGTGCAAGTCGCCCCTCCCCACACCCTTTCTCCTATAATTCACCCCTCCACTTT
>TRBJ1-3|NA|TRBV19|13|NA
CASSTNSGNTIYF
TGTGCCAGTAGTACTAACTCTGGAAACACCATATATTTT
>TRBJ2-3|NA|TRBV21-1|12|NA
CASTIGTDTQYF
TGTGCCAGCACCATAGGCACAGATACGCAGTATTTT
>TRBJ2-1|NA|TRBV4-2|17|NA
CASSQDPWGEVGNEQFF
TGTGCCAGCAGCCAAGACCCCTGGGGGGAGGTAGGCAATGAGCAGTTCTTC
>TRBJ1-2|NA|TRBV28|14|NA
CASSLPNGPGGYTF
TGTGCCAGCAGTCTGCCTAACGGGCCGGGGGGCTACACCTTC
>TRBJ1-5|NA|TRBV7-2|12|NA
CASSAPGMPQHF
TGTGCCAGCAGCGCCCCAGGGATGCCCCAGCATTTT
>TRBJ1-1|NA|TRBV12-3/TRBV12-4|13|TRBD1
CASSLGQGLEAFF
TGTGCCAGCAGTTTGGGACAGGGGCTTGAAGCTTTCTTT
>TRBJ1-3|once|TRBV11-3|13|NA
CASSKREIGTIYF
TGTGCCAGCAGCAAACGGGAAATCGGCACCATATATTTT